This T cell receptor beta chain came from a study of neurological immune-mediated disorders. Using its own MiXCR run on the 5' RACE reads, TCRdb lists one record per CDR3 protein. Among tens of thousands of distinct CDR3 sequences, about 10% were seen once, and the ten largest hold 6.6%. Per the germline V gene, CDR1 is SGHTA and CDR2 is FQGNSA. Trimming stripped 2 bases from V and 5 bases from J, with 16 bases between. There are 16 residues in the CDR3. This clonotype was detected ten times or more. As to time point: longitudinal time-point 1 (baseline). Sequences were obtained from PBMCs. This sequence originates from a male donor with HTLV-1-associated myelopathy (HAM/TSP). The gene calls are TRBV7-2 and TRBJ2-1; a weak D match, TRBD2 (7 bases). DNA for the CDR3: TGTGCCAGCAGCTTATATGGGGGGGGCCTCGACAATGAGCAGTTCTTC. Its translation is CASSLYGGGLDNEQFF.